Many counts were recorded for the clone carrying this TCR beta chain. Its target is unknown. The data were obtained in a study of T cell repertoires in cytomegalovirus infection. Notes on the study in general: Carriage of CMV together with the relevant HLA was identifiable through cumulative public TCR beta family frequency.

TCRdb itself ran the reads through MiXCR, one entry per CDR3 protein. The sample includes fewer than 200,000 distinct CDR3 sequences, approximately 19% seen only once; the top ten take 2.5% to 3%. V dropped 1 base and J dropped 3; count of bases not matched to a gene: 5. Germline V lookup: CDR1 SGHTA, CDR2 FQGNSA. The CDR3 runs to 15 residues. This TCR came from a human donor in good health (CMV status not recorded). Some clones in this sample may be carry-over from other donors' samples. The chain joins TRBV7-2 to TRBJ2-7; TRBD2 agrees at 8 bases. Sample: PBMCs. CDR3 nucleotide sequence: TGTGCCAGCAGCTTAGAGACTAGCGTAATCTACGAGCAGTACTTC. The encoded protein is CASSLETSVIYEQYF.